A selection of T cell receptor beta chains follows, all from one sample in a study of shared clonotypes between healthy human individuals. Sequencing was performed with immunoSEQ multiplex PCR; in TCRdb, only in-frame clones are kept and a portion is missing. Among 400,000 to 600,000 clones listed, roughly 77% were seen once. The sequencing sample was made of PBMCs. The receptors originated from a woman in her thirties or forties in good health. Some clones in this sample may be carry-over from other donors' samples. CDR3s include the opening cysteine and the closing phenylalanine or tryptophan. Fields, in order: D gene, J gene, V gene, CDR3 protein. The D gene is left open where the match is weak.

TRBD2,TRBJ2-2,TRBV7-2,CASSLYASGNTGELFF
.,TRBJ1-5,TRBV10-3,CAISEEGQFQPQHF
.,TRBJ2-4,TRBV7-9,CASSQDGARGDIQYF
TRBD2,TRBJ2-1,TRBV6-6,CASRTPLSGRLNEQFF
TRBD1,TRBJ2-7,TRBV28,CASKPGQAYEQYF
TRBD1,TRBJ2-7,TRBV27,CASSPQGQGGSYEQYF
.,TRBJ1-1,TRBV28,CASSFLFLSRTENTEAFF
TRBD2,TRBJ2-1,TRBV5-8,CASSRGLAASYNEQFF
.,TRBJ2-1,TRBV13,CASTSGTYNEQFF
.,TRBJ2-7,TRBV19,CASSIQGGPYEQYF
.,TRBJ2-3,TRBV29-1,CSDYGDTQYF
TRBD2,TRBJ2-1,TRBV10-3,CAISQAQREINNEQFF
TRBD1,TRBJ2-3,TRBV9,CASSVGTGISTDTQYF
.,TRBJ1-2,TRBV6-1,CASSESVTVYGYTF
.,TRBJ1-3,TRBV4-2,CASSLDLLGRGNTIYF
.,TRBJ2-5,TRBV9,CASSVGSGVRQETQYF
TRBD2,TRBJ2-1,TRBV10-2,CASMAPLYRAERLARSDEQFF
.,TRBJ2-5,TRBV7-9,CASSPRTNQETQYF
.,TRBJ2-1,TRBV6-4,CASSAEREYNEQFF
.,TRBJ2-5,TRBV19,CASSIARGETQYF
TRBD1,TRBJ2-1,TRBV28,CASSPFDRGVGSYNEQFF
.,TRBJ1-1,TRBV20-1,CSARGNTEAFF
TRBD1,TRBJ2-7,TRBV7-8,CASSHRTGGSGVEQYF
TRBD1,TRBJ2-1,TRBV5-1,CASSRDRVNEQFF
TRBD2,TRBJ2-7,TRBV30,CAWSITLAGAHEQYF
TRBD1,TRBJ2-5,TRBV2,CASSDAGTGGETQYF
.,TRBJ2-1,TRBV5-6,CASSLKITSYNEQFF
.,TRBJ2-7,TRBV4-3,CASSQDRVGSYYEQYF
TRBD2,TRBJ2-1,TRBV30,CAWSVPGTSGRQFF
.,TRBJ2-7,TRBV7-8,CASSHEKGQYF
.,TRBJ2-7,TRBV6-1,CASSEKGRIYEQYF
.,TRBJ2-4,TRBV29-1,CSGCQGAKNIQYF
TRBD2,TRBJ2-1,TRBV11-3,CASSPTREAYNEQFF
.,TRBJ2-1,TRBV9,CASSVQSRGGYNEQFF
TRBD2,TRBJ2-7,TRBV7-8,CASSPRTSDLGEQYF
.,TRBJ1-6,TRBV20-1,CSAGRTPLHF
.,TRBJ2-3,TRBV7-6,CASSLVLTDTQYF
.,TRBJ2-1,TRBV7-9,CASSLSGYEQFF
.,TRBJ2-7,TRBV5-8,CASSPVIGGTGAYEQYF
.,TRBJ2-7,TRBV7-2,CASSLVSGSSSYEQYF
TRBD1,TRBJ1-1,TRBV10-3,CAISAPDRETEAFF
TRBD1,TRBJ1-1,TRBV7-8,CASSVTGGNTEAFF
.,TRBJ1-2,TRBV9,CASSPGVVGYGYTF
TRBD2,TRBJ2-3,TRBV18,CASSPTSGRGTDTQYF
.,TRBJ2-7,TRBV27,CASSLNRNEQYF
TRBD2,TRBJ2-5,TRBV19,CASSIPAGAQETQYF
.,TRBJ2-1,TRBV29-1,CSVPTADLRRTPSYNEQFF
.,TRBJ2-7,TRBV4-2,CASSQGHVSYEQYF
TRBD1,TRBJ2-1,TRBV11-2,CASRSDRGSYNEQFF
.,TRBJ2-3,TRBV7-3,CASSPDLRAPTDTQYF
TRBD2,TRBJ2-1,TRBV2,CASSVGLAGGPVDKYNEQFF
TRBD2,TRBJ2-7,TRBV9,CASSVEGLAGTYEQYF
TRBD1,TRBJ2-3,TRBV10-3,CAISESTGDRVTDTQYF
TRBD2,TRBJ2-3,TRBV7-3,CASSLSLAGGGDTQYF
.,TRBJ2-2,TRBV5-1,CASSLRASRNTGELFF